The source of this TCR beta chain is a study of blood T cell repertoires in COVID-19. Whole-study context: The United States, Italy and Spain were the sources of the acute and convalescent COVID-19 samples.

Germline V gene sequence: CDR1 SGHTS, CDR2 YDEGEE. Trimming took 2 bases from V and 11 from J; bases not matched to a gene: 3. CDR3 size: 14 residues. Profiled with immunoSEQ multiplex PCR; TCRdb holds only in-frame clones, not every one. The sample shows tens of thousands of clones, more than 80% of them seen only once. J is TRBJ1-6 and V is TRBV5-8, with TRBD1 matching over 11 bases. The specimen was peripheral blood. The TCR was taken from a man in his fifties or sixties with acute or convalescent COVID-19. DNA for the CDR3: TGTGCCAGCAGCTTCGGGACAGGGGGAACACCCCTCCACTTT. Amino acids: CASSFGTGGTPLHF.